This TCR beta chain was obtained from a study of blood T cells in healthy people across ages. The CDR3 is 15 residues long. Germline V gene data show CDR1 as SGHRS and CDR2 as YFSETQ. With a J-beta primer mix and a sample-barcoded 5' primer, a second PCR ran about 7 to 12 cycles. Via MiXCR, TCRdb re-called the 5' RACE reads, giving one row per CDR3 protein. This repertoire shows about 570,000 distinct CDR3 sequences, 27% found once; its top ten account for roughly 18%. This clonotype originated in a woman aged 70 to 79 in good health. Sequenced material: blood. The chain uses TRBV5-1 and TRBJ2-5; D is possibly TRBD1 (6 bases). The J call is doubtful: the DNA matches TRBJ2-1 better. CDR3 DNA: TGCGCCAGCAGCTTGGACCAGGGGAACTACAATGAGCAGTTCTTC. Its protein product is CASSLDQGNYNEQFF.